The next 10 T cell receptor beta chains were all read from a single sample in a study of T cell clonality in common variable immunodeficiency. The protocol was immunoSEQ multiplex PCR, while the TCRdb copy is restricted to in-frame clones and leaves out a portion. Observed are tens of thousands of clones, no singletons, with the top ten taking 2.1%. The sequencing sample was made of peripheral blood mononuclear cells. These receptors originate from a person aged 18 to 70 in good health.

This clone has a handful of counts. A junction boundary mismatches the germline segment, possibly from a read error. The read halts 3 residues ahead of the CDR3 end, with the missing end drawn from the germline J gene. The same CDR3 also results from other DNA sequences found in this sample. The rearrangement uses TRBV30 and TRBJ1-1, with D hard to call. Germline values: CDR1 GTSNPN, CDR2 SVGIG (reference sequence). The CDR3 covers 13 residues. The CDR3 sequence: CAWKIVKNTEAFF. The CDR3 bases that were read are TGTGCCTGGAAAATCGTAAAGAACACAGAA.

This clone was observed many times. The CDR3 is cut off 3 residues early in the read; its end comes from the germline J gene. The chain is built from TRBV19 and TRBJ1-2; 7 bases match TRBD1. The V gene end was trimmed by 7 bases and the J gene end by 0 bases; junction bases not matched to a gene: 8. Per germline, CDR1 LNHDA and CDR2 SQIVND (reference sequence). There are 15 residues in the CDR3. The CDR3 bases that were read are TGTGCCAGTACCTTCTTGGGACAGACTAACTATGGC. This gives the protein CASTFLGQTNYG. The full CDR3 sequence reads CASTFLGQTNYGYTF.

This clone has a count of ten or more. The observed sequence ends 3 residues before the CDR3 terminus, with the missing tail filled in from the germline J gene. This chain connects TRBV14 to TRBJ2-7; no clear D gene. This CDR3 spans 13 amino acids. The germline CDR1 and CDR2 sequences are SGHDN and FVKESK. The germline V and J ends were trimmed by 3 bases and 5 bases, with 11 bases remaining between them. The CDR3 DNA, read in part, is TGTGCCAGCAGCCAGCCACTCACTAACGAG. As protein: CASSQPLTNE. The full CDR3 sequence reads CASSQPLTNEQYF.

This clone was recorded many times. The sequenced fragment ends 3 residues before the CDR3 boundary, so the rest is inferred from the germline J gene. V and J are TRBV5-4 and TRBJ2-7; D remains ambiguous. The CDR3 totals 11 residues. Between the trimmed V and J ends, which lost 4 bases and 3 bases, there was a span of 5 bases. CDR1 and CDR2 from the germline V gene are SGHNT and YYREEE (reference sequence). CDR3 sequence: CASSQNYEQYF. The CDR3 bases that were read are TGTGCCAGCAGCCAGAACTACGAG.

This clone was picked up many times. The read stops 3 residues short of the end of the CDR3; the missing end is completed from the germline J gene. The V and J genes are TRBV20-1 and TRBJ2-6, with TRBD2 identical over 7 bases. The CDR3 sequence is 16 residues long. Trimming took 5 bases from V and 0 from J; bases not matched to a gene: 7. CDR1 is DFQATT and CDR2 is SNEGSKA in the germline V gene (reference sequence). The CDR3 region is CSAWASGSSGANVLTF. The sequenced part of the CDR3 DNA is TGCAGTGCTTGGGCTAGCGGTTCCTCTGGGGCCAACGTC.

This clone was seen many times. The read finishes 3 residues shy of the CDR3 end, and the germline J gene is used to complete it. This sequence joins TRBV7-9 and TRBJ2-3; D is perhaps TRBD1 (6 bases). Germline V CDR1 and CDR2: SEHNR, FQNEAQ (reference sequence). The germline V and J ends were trimmed by 1 base and 3 bases, with 8 bases remaining between them. The CDR3 runs 14 residues. This CDR3 reads CASSLEQGTDTQYF. CDR3 DNA (partial): TGTGCCAGCAGCTTAGAACAGGGTACAGATACG. Variable domain in full (rest from reference TRBV7-9 and TRBJ2-3): DTGVSQNPRHKITKRGQNVTFRCDPISEHNRLYWYRQTLGQGPEFLTYFQNEAQLEKSRLLSDRFSAERPKGSFSTLEIQRTEQGDSAMYLCASSLEQGTDTQYFGPGTRLTVL.

The sample holds many counts of this clone. Coverage ceases 3 residues before the CDR3 finishes, and the germline J gene fills in the end. J is TRBJ2-5 and V is TRBV18; D is tentatively TRBD1 or TRBD2 (5 bases each). The CDR3 covers 14 residues. V was shortened by 3 bases and J by 5 bases, with 13 bases between the two germline ends. Germline V gene lookup returns CDR1 KGHSH and CDR2 LQKENI. Incomplete CDR3 DNA: TGTGCCAGCTCACCCCCTGGCAGGGAGGAGACC. Its protein product is CASSPPGREET. The whole CDR3 protein is CASSPPGREETQYF.

This clone was recorded many times. Partial CDR3 DNA: TGTGCCAGCGAGGGGAGAGGATCCTATAATTCACCC. Amino acids: CASEGRGSYNSP. The whole CDR3 sequence is CASEGRGSYNSPLHF. V and J are TRBV19 and TRBJ1-6; possible D gene TRBD1, 5 bases. The CDR3 end is not reached by the read, which stops 3 residues before it; the germline J gene fills it in. The CDR3 spans 15 residues. V was clipped by 9 bases and J by 1 base, with 13 bases between them. CDR1 is LNHDA and CDR2 is SQIVND in the germline V gene (reference sequence). Variable domain in full (rest from reference TRBV19 and TRBJ1-6): DGGITQSPKYLFRKEGQNVTLSCEQNLNHDAMYWYRQDPGQGLRLIYYSQIVNDFQKGDIAEGYSVSREKKESFPLTVTSAQKNPTAFYLCASEGRGSYNSPLHFGNGTRLTVT.

In its sample, this clone was seen many times. The read ends 3 residues before the CDR3 terminus; that terminus is restored from the germline J gene. V gene TRBV6-2 or TRBV6-3 combines with J gene TRBJ2-5; tentative D call: TRBD1 (5 bases). Germline V lookup: CDR1 MNHEY, CDR2 SVGEGT. The V and J ends lost 2 bases and 5 bases respectively, with 9 bases between them. This CDR3 comprises 13 residues. The CDR3 bases that were read are TGTGCCAGCAGTTACCAGGGCTGGGAGACC. This gives the protein CASSYQGWET. The entire CDR3 sequence reads CASSYQGWETQYF.

This clone appeared many times. The CDR3 protein is CAWSADRNYGYTF. The part of the CDR3 DNA that was read is TGTGCCTGGAGTGCCGACAGAAACTATGGC. This chain joins TRBV30 and TRBJ1-2; tentatively, D is TRBD1 (5 bases). The sequence runs out 3 residues before the end of the CDR3; the remainder is reconstructed from the germline J gene. CDR3 length: 13 residues. From germline, CDR1 is GTSNPN and CDR2 SVGIG (reference sequence). The V gene lost 1 base and the J gene lost 2 bases, with 8 bases spanning the gap.